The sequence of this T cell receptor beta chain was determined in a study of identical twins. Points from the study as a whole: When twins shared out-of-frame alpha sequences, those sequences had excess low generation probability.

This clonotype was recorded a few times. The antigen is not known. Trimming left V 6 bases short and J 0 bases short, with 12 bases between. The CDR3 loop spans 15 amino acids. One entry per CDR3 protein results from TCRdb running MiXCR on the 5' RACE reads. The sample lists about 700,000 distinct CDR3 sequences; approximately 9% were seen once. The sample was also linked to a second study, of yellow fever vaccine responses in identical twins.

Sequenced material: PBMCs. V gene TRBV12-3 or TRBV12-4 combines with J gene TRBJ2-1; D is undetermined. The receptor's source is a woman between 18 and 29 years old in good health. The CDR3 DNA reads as TGTGCCAGCAGAAATTACCCGAGCTCCTACAATGAGCAGTTCTTC. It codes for CASRNYPSSYNEQFF.